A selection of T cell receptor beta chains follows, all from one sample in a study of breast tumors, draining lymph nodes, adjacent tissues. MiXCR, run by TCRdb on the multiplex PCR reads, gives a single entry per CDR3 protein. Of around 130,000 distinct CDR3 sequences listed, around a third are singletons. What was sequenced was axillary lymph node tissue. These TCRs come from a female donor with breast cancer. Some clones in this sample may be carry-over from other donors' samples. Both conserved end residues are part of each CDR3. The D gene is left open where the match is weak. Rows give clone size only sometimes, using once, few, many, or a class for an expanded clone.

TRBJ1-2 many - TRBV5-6 CASSLGGHPYGYTF TGTGCCAGCAGCTTGGGGGGACACCCCTATGGCTACACCTTC
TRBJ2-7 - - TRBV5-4 CASSLGAPGREQYF TGTGCCAGCAGCTTGGGGGCCCCGGGGCGCGAGCAGTACTTC
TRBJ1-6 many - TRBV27 CASSLGFYYNSPLHF TGTGCCAGCAGTTTAGGTTTCTACTATAATTCACCCCTCCACTTT
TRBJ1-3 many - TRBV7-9 CASSLGLHGNTIYF TGTGCCAGCAGCTTAGGTCTTCACGGAAACACCATATATTTT
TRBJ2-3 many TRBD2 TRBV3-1 CASSQESSGGLGTDTQYF TGTGCCAGCAGCCAAGAATCTAGCGGGGGCCTGGGCACAGATACGCAGTATTTT
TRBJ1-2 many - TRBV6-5 CASSYTLYGTSGDYGYTF TGTGCCAGCAGTTACACCTTGTATGGGACGTCTGGTGACTATGGCTACACCTTC
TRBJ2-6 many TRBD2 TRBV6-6 CASRYTASGENSGANVLTF TGTGCCAGCAGGTACACAGCTAGCGGGGAAAATTCTGGGGCCAACGTCCTGACTTTC
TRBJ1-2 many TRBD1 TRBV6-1 CASSPRDRGQAYGYTF TGTGCCAGCAGTCCTCGGGACAGGGGGCAAGCCTATGGCTACACCTTC
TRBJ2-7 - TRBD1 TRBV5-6 CASRWDRGHYEQYF TGTGCCAGCAGATGGGACAGGGGTCACTACGAGCAGTACTTC
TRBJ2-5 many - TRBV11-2 CASSSQETPYF TGTGCCAGCAGTTCGCAAGAGACCCCGTACTTC
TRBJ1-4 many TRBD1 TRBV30 CAWSVPTGGVEKLFF TGTGCCTGGAGTGTACCGACAGGGGGCGTAGAAAAACTGTTTTTT
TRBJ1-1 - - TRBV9 CASSVGNIGTEAFF TGTGCCAGCAGCGTTGGCAATATAGGGACTGAAGCTTTCTTT
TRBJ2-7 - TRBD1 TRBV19 CASSEWGQGLEQYF TGTGCCAGTAGTGAGTGGGGACAGGGGCTTGAGCAGTACTTC
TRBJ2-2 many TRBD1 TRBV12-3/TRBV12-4 CASSPRGLPSTGELFF TGTGCCAGCAGTCCGAGGGGGCTACCTTCCACCGGGGAGCTGTTTTTT
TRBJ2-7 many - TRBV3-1 CASSQATGGDYEQYF TGTGCCAGCAGCCAAGCCACCGGGGGAGACTACGAGCAGTACTTC
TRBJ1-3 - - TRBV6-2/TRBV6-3 CASSHGRLTGNTIYF TGTGCCAGCAGTCACGGCAGGTTGACTGGAAACACCATATATTTT
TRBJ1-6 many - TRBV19 CASSIDHEGGRSPLHF TGTGCCAGTAGTATAGATCATGAGGGAGGACGGTCACCCCTCCACTTT
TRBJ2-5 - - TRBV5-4 CASSPGPTEGETQYF TGTGCCAGCAGCCCGGGGCCCACGGAAGGGGAGACCCAGTACTTC
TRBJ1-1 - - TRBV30 CAWSGTSGTEAFF TGTGCCTGGAGCGGGACTTCGGGGACTGAAGCTTTCTTT
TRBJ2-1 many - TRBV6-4 CASSENDNSDSYNEQFF TGTGCCAGCAGTGAGAACGACAACTCAGACTCCTACAATGAGCAGTTCTTC
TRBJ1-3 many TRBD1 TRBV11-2 CASSVDRAGNTIYF TGTGCCAGCAGCGTTGACAGGGCTGGAAACACCATATATTTT
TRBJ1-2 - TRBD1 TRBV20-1 CSARVTGDYYGYTF TGCAGTGCTAGAGTAACAGGGGACTACTATGGCTACACCTTC
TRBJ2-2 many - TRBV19 CASSIQQGTGELFF TGTGCCAGTAGTATACAACAGGGCACCGGGGAGCTGTTTTTT
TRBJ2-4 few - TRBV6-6 CASSKGGDIQYF TGTGCCAGCAGTAAAGGAGGGGACATTCAGTACTTC
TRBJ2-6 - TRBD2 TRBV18 CASSPGVAGGPGANALTF TGTGCCAGCTCACCAGGGGTAGCGGGGGGCCCTGGGGCCAACGCCCTGACTTTC
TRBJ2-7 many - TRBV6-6 CASSYLENAYEQYF TGTGCCAGCAGTTACTTAGAAAACGCCTACGAGCAGTACTTC
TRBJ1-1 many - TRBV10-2 CASRITPNTEAFF TGCGCCAGCAGGATCACCCCGAACACTGAAGCTTTCTTT
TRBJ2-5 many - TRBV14 CASSLGLYQETQYF TGTGCCAGCAGCCTCGGGCTCTACCAAGAGACCCAGTACTTC
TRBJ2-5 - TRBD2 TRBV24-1 CATSDLRGGALETQYF TGTGCCACCAGTGATCTACGGGGAGGGGCTCTAGAGACCCAGTACTTC
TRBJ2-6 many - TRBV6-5 CASSFQGANVLTF TGTGCCAGCAGTTTTCAGGGGGCCAACGTCCTGACTTTC
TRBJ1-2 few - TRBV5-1 CVSSLRGQSGYTF TGCGTCAGCAGCTTGAGGGGACAATCCGGCTACACCTTC
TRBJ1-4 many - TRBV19 CASGRVGPEKLFF TGTGCCAGTGGTCGGGTGGGCCCTGAAAAACTGTTTTTT
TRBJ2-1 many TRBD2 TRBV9 CASSVGLANNEQFF TGTGCCAGCAGCGTGGGACTAGCGAACAATGAGCAGTTCTTC
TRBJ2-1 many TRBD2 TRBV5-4 CASSLFRDYLKPYNEQFF TGTGCCAGCAGCTTGTTCCGGGACTATCTTAAACCCTACAATGAGCAGTTCTTC
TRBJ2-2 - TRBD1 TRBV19 CASSPTGLSGELFF TGTGCCAGTAGTCCGACAGGGTTGAGCGGGGAGCTGTTTTTT
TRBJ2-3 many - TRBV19 CASSLQTGDTQYF TGTGCCAGTAGTTTACAGACCGGGGATACGCAGTATTTT
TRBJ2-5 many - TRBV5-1 CASSLEGSSDTQYF TGCGCCAGCAGCTTGGAGGGTAGCTCAGACACCCAGTACTTC
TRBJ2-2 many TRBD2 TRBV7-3 CASSFLPAGGATGELFF TGTGCCAGCAGCTTCCTGCCAGCGGGGGGAGCCACCGGGGAGCTGTTTTTT
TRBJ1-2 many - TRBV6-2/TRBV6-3 CASSTIRGPNYGYTF TGTGCCAGCAGTACCATTCGGGGGCCGAACTATGGCTACACCTTC
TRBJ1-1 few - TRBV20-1 CSARDQGVTEAFF TGCAGTGCTAGAGATCAAGGGGTCACTGAAGCTTTCTTT
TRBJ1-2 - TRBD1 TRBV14 CASSLRTGFGAGYTF TGTGCCAGCAGCCTCCGGACAGGATTTGGAGCCGGCTACACCTTC
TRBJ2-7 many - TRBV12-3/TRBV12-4 CASSFGGTGGREQYF TGTGCCAGCAGTTTCGGGGGGACAGGAGGTCGCGAGCAGTACTTC
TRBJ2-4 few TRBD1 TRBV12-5 CASGFGLTGLNIQYF TGTGCTAGTGGTTTCGGTCTGACAGGGTTAAACATTCAGTACTTC
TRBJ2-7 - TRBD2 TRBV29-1 CSSGPSSGGSIEQYF TGCAGCTCCGGACCGAGTAGCGGGGGATCTATCGAGCAGTACTTC
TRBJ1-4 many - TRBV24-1 CATTDYKPATNEKLFF TGTGCCACCACAGATTACAAACCAGCAACTAATGAAAAACTGTTTTTT
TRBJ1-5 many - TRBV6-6 CASSHSTADQPQHF TGTGCCAGCAGTCACTCGACAGCCGATCAGCCCCAGCATTTT
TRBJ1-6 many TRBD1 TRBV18 CASSPGQGADNSPLHF TGTGCCAGCTCACCGGGACAGGGGGCCGATAATTCACCCCTCCACTTT
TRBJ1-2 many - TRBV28 CASSLSAGTRGYTF TGTGCCAGCAGTTTATCCGCCGGGACACGTGGCTACACCTTC
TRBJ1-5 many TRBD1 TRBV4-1 CASSQDVRGQAGQPQHF TGCGCCAGCAGCCAAGATGTACGGGGACAGGCAGGGCAGCCCCAGCATTTT
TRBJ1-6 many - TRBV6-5 CASSHENRELSPLHF TGTGCCAGCAGTCACGAGAACAGGGAACTTTCACCCCTCCACTTT
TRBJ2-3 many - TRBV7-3 CASSFRGQSTDTQYF TGTGCCAGCAGCTTCCGGGGGCAGAGCACAGATACGCAGTATTTT
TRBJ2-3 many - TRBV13 CASSLFSVTSTDTQYF TGTGCCAGCAGCTTATTTTCCGTAACTAGCACAGATACGCAGTATTTT
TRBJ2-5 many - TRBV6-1 CASTPRGQETQYF TGTGCCAGCACCCCCCGGGGCCAAGAGACCCAGTACTTC
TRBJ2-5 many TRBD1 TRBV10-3 CAISRQGAGQETQYF TGTGCCATCAGCCGACAGGGGGCCGGGCAAGAGACCCAGTACTTC
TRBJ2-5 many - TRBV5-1 CASSLAGYFQETQYF TGCGCCAGCAGCCTCGCTGGATACTTCCAAGAGACCCAGTACTTC